This T cell receptor beta chain derives from a study of blood T cells in healthy people across ages. The study's findings and limits: Bulk PBMC profiling left naive and antigen-experienced comparisons inconclusive.

Primers used in a second PCR of about 6 to 11 cycles were a sample-barcoded 5' primer and a J-beta primer mix. The template-switch adaptor was a 5' adaptor with 12 random nucleotides. It tagged each cDNA molecule. TCRdb re-called the 5' RACE reads with MiXCR, one entry per CDR3 protein. The table lists about 1.8 million distinct CDR3 sequences, approximately 50% of them singletons. V lost 4 bases, J lost 7 bases, and 9 bases stayed unmatched. CDR1 and CDR2 (germline): MDHEN, SYDVKM. This CDR3 region has 15 residues. This clonotype was observed a few times. Its specificity is not known. The specimen sequenced was blood. This clonotype originated in a woman aged 40 to 50 in good health. This chain connects TRBV28 to TRBJ2-7; 11 bases are shared with TRBD1. The CDR3 sequence is CASSSARTGGNEQYF. CDR3 sequence (DNA): TGTGCCAGCAGTTCAGCAAGGACAGGGGGCAATGAGCAGTACTTC.